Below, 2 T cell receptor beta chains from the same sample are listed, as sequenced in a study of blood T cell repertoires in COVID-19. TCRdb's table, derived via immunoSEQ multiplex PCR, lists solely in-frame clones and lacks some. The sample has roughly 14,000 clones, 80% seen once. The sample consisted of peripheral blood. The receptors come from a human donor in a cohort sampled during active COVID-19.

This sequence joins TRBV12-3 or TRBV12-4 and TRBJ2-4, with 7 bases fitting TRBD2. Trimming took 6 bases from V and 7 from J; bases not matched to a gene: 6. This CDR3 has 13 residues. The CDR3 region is CASRGGTNNIQYF. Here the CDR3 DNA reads TGTGCCAGCAGAGGAGGGACTAACAACATTCAGTACTTC.

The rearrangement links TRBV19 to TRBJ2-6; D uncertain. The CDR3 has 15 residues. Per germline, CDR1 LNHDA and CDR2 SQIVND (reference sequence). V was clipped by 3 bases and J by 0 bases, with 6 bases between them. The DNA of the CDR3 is TGTGCCAGTAGTATCCAACACTCTGGGGCCAACGTCCTGACTTTC. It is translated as CASSIQHSGANVLTF.